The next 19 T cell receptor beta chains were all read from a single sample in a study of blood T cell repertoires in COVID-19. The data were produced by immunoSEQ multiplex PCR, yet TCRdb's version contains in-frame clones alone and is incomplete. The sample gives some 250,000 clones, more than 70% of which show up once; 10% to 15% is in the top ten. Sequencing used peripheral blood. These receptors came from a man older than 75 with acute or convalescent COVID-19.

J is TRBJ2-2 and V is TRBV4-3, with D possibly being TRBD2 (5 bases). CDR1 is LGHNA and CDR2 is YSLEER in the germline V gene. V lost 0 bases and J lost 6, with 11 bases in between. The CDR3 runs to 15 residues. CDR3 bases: TGCGCCAGCAGCCAAGATAGGCTAGCAGCCGGGGAGCTGTTTTTT. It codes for CASSQDRLAAGELFF.

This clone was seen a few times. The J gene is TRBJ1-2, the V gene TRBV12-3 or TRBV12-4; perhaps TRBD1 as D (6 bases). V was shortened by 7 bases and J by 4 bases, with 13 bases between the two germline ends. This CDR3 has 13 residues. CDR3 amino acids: CASTLDRPYGYTF. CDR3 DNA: TGTGCCAGCACCCTTGACAGGCCCTATGGCTACACCTTC.

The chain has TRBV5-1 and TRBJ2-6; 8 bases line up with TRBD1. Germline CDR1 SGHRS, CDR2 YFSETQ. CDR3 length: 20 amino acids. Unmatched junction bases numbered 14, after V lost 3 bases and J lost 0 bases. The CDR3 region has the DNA TGCGCCAGCAGCTCCTGGACAGGGTCCGATCTCGTCTCTGGGGCCAACGTCCTGACTTTC. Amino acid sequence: CASSSWTGSDLVSGANVLTF.

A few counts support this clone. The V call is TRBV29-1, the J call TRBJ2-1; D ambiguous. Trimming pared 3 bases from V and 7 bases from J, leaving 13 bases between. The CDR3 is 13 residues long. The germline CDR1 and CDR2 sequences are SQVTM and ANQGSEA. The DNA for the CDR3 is TGCAGCGTTGACCACGGTCGTCCAAATGAGCAGTTCTTC. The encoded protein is CSVDHGRPNEQFF.

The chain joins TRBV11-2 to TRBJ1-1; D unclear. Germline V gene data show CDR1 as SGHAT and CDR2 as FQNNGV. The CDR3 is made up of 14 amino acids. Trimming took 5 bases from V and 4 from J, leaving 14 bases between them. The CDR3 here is CASSQTGRATEAFF. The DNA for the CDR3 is TGTGCCAGCAGCCAAACTGGGCGGGCCACTGAAGCTTTCTTT.

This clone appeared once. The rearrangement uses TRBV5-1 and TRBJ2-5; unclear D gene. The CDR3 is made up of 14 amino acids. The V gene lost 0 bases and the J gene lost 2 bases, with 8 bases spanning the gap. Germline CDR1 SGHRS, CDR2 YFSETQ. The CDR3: CASSLANFQETQYF. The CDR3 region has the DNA TGCGCCAGCAGCTTGGCCAACTTTCAAGAGACCCAGTACTTC.

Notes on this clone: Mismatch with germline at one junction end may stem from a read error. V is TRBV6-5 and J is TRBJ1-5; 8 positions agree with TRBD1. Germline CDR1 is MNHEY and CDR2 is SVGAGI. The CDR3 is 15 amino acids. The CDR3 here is CASSPSSTAGTGRYF. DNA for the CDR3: TGTGCCAGCAGCCCCTCCTCCACAGCCGGGACAGGCAGGTATTTT.

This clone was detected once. CDR3 DNA: TGTGCCAGCTCACCGACAGGGAGTCGCAATCAGCCCCAGCATTTT. It specifies CASSPTGSRNQPQHF. This chain connects TRBV18 to TRBJ1-5; the match to TRBD1 covers 7 bases. Per the germline V gene, CDR1 is KGHSH and CDR2 is LQKENI. Trimming at V came to 3 bases and at J to 2 bases, leaving 4 bases not matched to a gene. This CDR3 has 15 residues.

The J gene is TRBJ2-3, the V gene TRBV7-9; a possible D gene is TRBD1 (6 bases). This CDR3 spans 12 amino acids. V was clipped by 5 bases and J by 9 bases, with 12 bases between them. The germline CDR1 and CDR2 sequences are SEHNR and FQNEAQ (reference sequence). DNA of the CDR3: TGTGCCAGCAGCCAGGGGCAGTGGACGCAGTATTTT. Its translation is CASSQGQWTQYF.

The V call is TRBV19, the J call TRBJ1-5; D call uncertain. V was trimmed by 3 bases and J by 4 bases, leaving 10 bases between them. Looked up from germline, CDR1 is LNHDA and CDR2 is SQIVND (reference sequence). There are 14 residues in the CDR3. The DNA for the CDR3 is TGTGCCAGTAGTATTTCCGGGGTGAATCAGCCCCAGCATTTT. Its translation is CASSISGVNQPQHF. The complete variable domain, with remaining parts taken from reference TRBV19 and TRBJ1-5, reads DGGITQSPKYLFRKEGQNVTLSCEQNLNHDAMYWYRQDPGQGLRLIYYSQIVNDFQKGDIAEGYSVSREKKESFPLTVTSAQKNPTAFYLCASSISGVNQPQHFGDGTRLSIL.

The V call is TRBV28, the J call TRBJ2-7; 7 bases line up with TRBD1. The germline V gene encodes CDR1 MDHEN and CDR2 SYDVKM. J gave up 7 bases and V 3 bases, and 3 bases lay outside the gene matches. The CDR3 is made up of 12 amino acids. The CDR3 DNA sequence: TGTGCCAGCAGTTTGACAGGGCGGGAGCAGTACTTC. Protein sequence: CASSLTGREQYF.

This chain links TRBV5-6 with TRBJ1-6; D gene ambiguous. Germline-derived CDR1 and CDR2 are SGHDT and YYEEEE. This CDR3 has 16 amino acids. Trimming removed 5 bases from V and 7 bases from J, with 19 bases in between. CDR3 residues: CASSYQTRLPNSPLHF. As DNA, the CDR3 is TGTGCCAGCAGTTATCAAACAAGACTCCCGAATTCACCCCTCCACTTT.

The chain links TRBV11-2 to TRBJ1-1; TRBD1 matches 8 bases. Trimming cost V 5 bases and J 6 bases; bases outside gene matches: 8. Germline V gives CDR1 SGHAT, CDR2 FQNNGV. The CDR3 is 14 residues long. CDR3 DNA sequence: TGTGCCAGCAGCCCTAATACAGGGGGGGCTGAAGCTTTCTTT. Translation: CASSPNTGGAEAFF.

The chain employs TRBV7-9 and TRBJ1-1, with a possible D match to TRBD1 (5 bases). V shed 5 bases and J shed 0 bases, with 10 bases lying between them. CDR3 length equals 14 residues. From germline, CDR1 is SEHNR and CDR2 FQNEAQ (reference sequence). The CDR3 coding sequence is TGTGCCAGCAGCGTTGACAGCCTGAACACTGAAGCTTTCTTT. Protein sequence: CASSVDSLNTEAFF.

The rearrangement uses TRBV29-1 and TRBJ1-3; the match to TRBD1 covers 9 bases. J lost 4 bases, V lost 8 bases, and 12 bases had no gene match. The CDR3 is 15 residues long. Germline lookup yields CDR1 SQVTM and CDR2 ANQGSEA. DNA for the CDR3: TGCAGCACTCGAACTTGGGGGACAGGGGGAAACACCATATATTTT. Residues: CSTRTWGTGGNTIYF.

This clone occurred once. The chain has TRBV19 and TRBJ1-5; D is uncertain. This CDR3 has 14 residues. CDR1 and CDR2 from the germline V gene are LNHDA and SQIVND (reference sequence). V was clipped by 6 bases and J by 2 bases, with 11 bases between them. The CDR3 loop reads CASRPGDGNQPQHF. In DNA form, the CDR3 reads TGTGCCAGTAGGCCCGGGGATGGCAATCAGCCCCAGCATTTT. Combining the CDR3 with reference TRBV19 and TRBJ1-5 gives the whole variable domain DGGITQSPKYLFRKEGQNVTLSCEQNLNHDAMYWYRQDPGQGLRLIYYSQIVNDFQKGDIAEGYSVSREKKESFPLTVTSAQKNPTAFYLCASRPGDGNQPQHFGDGTRLSIL.

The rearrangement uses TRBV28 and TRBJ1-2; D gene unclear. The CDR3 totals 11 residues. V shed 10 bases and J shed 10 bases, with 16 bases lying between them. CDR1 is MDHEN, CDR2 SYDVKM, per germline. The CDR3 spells CATRRAALYTF. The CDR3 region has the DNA TGTGCCACCCGGAGGGCGGCACTCTACACCTTC.

CDR3 nucleotide sequence: TGTGCCAGTAGTGACAGGGGTAACTATGGCTACACCTTC. Amino acid sequence: CASSDRGNYGYTF. This rearrangement joins TRBV19 to TRBJ1-2, with 8 bases lining up with TRBD1. The CDR3 is made up of 13 amino acids. V lost 5 bases, J lost 1 base, and 0 bases stayed unmatched. The germline V gene has CDR1 LNHDA and CDR2 SQIVND (reference sequence).

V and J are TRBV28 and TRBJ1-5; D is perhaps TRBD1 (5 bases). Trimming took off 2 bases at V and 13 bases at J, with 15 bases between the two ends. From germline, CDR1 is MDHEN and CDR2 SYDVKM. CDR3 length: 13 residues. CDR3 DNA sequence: TGTGCCAGCAGTTTAGCAAACAGCGCAGGGCAGCATTTT. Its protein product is CASSLANSAGQHF.